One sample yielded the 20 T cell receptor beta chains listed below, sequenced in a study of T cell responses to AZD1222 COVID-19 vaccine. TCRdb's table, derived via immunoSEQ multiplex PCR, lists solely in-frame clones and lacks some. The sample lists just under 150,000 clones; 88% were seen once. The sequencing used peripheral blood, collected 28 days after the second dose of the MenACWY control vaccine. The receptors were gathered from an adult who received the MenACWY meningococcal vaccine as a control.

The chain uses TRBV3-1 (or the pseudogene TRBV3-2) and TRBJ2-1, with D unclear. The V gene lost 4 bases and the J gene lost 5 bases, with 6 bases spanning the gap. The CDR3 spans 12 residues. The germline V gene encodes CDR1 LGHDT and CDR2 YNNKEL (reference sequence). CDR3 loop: CASSLDHNEQFF. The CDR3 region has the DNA TGTGCCAGCAGCCTTGATCACAATGAGCAGTTCTTC.

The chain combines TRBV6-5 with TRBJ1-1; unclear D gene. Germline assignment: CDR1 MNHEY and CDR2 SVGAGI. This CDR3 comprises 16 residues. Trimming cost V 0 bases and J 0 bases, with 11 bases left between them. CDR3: CASSYSTLAVNTEAFF. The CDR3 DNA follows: TGTGCCAGCAGTTACTCGACTTTGGCGGTGAACACTGAAGCTTTCTTT.

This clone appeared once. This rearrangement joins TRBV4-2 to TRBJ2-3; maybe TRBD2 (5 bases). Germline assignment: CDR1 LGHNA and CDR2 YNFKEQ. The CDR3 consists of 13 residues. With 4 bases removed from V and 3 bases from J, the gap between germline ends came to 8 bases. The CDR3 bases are TGTGCCAGCAGCCGAGGGCTTACAGATACGCAGTATTTT. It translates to CASSRGLTDTQYF.

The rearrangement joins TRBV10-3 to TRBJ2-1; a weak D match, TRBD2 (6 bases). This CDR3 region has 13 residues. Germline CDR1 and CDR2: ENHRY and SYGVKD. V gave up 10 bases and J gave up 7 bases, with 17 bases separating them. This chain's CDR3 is CATQPGARNEQFF. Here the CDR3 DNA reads TGTGCCACCCAACCGGGAGCACGGAATGAGCAGTTCTTC.

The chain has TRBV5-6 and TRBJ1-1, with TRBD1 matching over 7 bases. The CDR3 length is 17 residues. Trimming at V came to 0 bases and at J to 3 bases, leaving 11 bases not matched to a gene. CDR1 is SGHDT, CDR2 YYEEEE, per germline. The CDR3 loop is CASSLAQRQGEDTEAFF. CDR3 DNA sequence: TGTGCCAGCAGCTTGGCCCAGAGACAGGGAGAGGACACTGAAGCTTTCTTT.

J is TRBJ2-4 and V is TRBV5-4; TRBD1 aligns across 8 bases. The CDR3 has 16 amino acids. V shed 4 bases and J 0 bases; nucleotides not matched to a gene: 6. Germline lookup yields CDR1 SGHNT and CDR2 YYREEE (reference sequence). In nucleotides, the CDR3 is TGTGCCAGCAGCGCCACAGGGGGGTCAGCCAAAAACATTCAGTACTTC. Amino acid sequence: CASSATGGSAKNIQYF.

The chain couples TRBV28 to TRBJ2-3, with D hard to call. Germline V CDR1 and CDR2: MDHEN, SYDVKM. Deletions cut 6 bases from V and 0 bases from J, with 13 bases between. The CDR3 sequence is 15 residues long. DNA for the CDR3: TGTGCCAGCAGCCGTGATCTTCGGAGCACAGATACGCAGTATTTT. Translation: CASSRDLRSTDTQYF.

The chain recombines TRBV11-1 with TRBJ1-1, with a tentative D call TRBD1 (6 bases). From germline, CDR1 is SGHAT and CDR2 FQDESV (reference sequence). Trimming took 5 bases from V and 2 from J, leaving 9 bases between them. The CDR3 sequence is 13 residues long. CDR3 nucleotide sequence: TGTGCCAGCAGCGGACAGCTAAACACTGAAGCTTTCTTT. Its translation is CASSGQLNTEAFF. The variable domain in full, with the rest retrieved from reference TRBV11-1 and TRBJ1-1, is EAEVAQSPRYKITEKSQAVAFWCDPISGHATLYWYRQILGQGPELLVQFQDESVVDDSQLPKDRFSAERLKGVDSTLKIQPAELGDSAMYLCASSGQLNTEAFFGQGTRLTVV.

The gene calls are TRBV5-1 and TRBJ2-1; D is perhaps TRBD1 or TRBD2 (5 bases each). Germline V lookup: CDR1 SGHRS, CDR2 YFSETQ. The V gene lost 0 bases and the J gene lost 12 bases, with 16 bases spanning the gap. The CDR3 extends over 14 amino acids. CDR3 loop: CASSLAGTAKVQFF. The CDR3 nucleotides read TGCGCCAGCAGCTTGGCGGGGACGGCCAAAGTGCAGTTCTTC.

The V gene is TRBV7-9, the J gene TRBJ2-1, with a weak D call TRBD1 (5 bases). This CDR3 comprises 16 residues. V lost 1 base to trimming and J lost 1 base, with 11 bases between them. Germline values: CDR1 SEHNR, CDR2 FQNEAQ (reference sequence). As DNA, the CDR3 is TGTGCCAGCAGCTTAGACAGGTGGATATCCTACAATGAGCAGTTCTTC. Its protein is CASSLDRWISYNEQFF.

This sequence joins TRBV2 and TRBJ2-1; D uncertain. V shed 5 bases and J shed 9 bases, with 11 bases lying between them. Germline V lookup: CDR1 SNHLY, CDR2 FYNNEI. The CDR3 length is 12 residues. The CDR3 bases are TGTGCCAGCAGTCTCCGTTCGGGTGAGCAGTTCTTC. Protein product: CASSLRSGEQFF.

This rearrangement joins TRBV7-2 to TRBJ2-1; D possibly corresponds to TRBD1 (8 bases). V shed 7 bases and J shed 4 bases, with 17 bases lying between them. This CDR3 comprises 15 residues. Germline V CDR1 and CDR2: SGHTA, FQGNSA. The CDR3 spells CASTEQGGPYNEQFF. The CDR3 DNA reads TGTGCCAGCACCGAACAGGGGGGGCCTTACAATGAGCAGTTCTTC.

CDR3 protein: CASTLLGLNTEAFF. The DNA of the CDR3 is TGTGCCAGCACCCTCCTGGGGCTGAACACTGAAGCTTTCTTT. This chain connects TRBV2 to TRBJ1-1, with D tentatively TRBD1 (5 bases). Germline V gives CDR1 SNHLY, CDR2 FYNNEI. The CDR3 sequence is 14 residues long. Trimming took off 7 bases at V and 0 bases at J, with 12 bases between the two ends.

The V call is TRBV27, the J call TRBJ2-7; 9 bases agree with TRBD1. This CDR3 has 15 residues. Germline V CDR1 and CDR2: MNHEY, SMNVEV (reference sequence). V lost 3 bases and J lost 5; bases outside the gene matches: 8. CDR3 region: CASSFTGTGLNEQYF. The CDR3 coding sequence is TGTGCCAGCAGTTTCACCGGGACAGGGTTGAACGAGCAGTACTTC.

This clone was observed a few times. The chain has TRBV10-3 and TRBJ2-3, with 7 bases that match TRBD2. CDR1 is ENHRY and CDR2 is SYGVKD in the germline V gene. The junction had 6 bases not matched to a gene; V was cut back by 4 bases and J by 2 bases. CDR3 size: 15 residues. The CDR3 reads CAISGSSGLTDTQYF. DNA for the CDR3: TGTGCCATCAGTGGATCTAGCGGACTCACAGATACGCAGTATTTT.

CDR3 nucleotide sequence: TGTGCCAGCAGTTTAGGGCGAAACACCATATATTTT. It translates to CASSLGRNTIYF. The chain links TRBV12-3 or TRBV12-4 to TRBJ1-3; D not resolved. The CDR3 consists of 12 residues. V lost 1 base, J lost 5 bases, and 3 bases lay in between.

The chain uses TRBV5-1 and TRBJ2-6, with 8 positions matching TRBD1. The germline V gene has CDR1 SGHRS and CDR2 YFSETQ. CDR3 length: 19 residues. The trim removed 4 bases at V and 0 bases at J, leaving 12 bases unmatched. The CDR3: CASSLRTGSTYSGANVLTF. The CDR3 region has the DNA TGCGCCAGCAGCCTTCGGACAGGGTCAACTTACTCTGGGGCCAACGTCCTGACTTTC.

Written as DNA, the CDR3 is TGCAGCTTGAGCGTGACTAGCGGGGAGTACAATGAGCAGTTCTTC. This translates into CSLSVTSGEYNEQFF. The chain is built from TRBV29-1 and TRBJ2-1, with TRBD2 matching 11 bases. CDR3 length: 15 amino acids. V was pared by 8 bases and J by 4 bases, with 10 bases of the junction left unmatched. Germline V gene sequence: CDR1 SQVTM, CDR2 ANQGSEA.

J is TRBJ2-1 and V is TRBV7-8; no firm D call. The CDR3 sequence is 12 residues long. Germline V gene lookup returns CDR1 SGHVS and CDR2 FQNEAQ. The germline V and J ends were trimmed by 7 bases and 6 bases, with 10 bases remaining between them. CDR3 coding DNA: TGTGCCAGCACCTTTCATACCAATGAGCAGTTCTTC. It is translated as CASTFHTNEQFF.

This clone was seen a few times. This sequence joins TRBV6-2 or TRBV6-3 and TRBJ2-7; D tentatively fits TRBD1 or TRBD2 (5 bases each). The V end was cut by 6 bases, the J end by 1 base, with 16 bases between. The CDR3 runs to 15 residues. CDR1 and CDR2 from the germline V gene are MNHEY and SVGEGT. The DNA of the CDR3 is TGTGCCAGCAGCCACGGGGCAGGGAGTTCCTACGAGCAGTACTTC. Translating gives CASSHGAGSSYEQYF.